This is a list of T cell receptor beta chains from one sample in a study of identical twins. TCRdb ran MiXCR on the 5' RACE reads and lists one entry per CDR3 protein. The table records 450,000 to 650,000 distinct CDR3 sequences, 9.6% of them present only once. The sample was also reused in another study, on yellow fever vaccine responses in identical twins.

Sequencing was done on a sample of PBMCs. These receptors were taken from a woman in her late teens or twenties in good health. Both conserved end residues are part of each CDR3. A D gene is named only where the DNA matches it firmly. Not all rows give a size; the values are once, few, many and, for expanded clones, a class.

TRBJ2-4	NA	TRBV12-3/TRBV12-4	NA	CAIQRRGLAKNIQYF	TGTGCCATCCAAAGACGGGGCCTAGCCAAAAACATTCAGTACTTC
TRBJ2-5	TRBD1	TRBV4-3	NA	CASSQQWDRETQYF	TGCGCCAGCAGCCAACAATGGGACAGGGAGACCCAGTACTTC
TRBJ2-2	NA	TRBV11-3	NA	CASSLDGANANTGELFF	TGTGCCAGCAGCTTAGATGGAGCAAACGCGAACACCGGGGAGCTGTTTTTT
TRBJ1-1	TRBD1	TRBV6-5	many	CASSYPGTVNTEAFF	TGTGCCAGCAGTTACCCCGGGACAGTTAACACTGAAGCTTTCTTT
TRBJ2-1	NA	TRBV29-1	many	CSVADPYNEQFF	TGCAGCGTCGCGGACCCCTACAATGAGCAGTTCTTC
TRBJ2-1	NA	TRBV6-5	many	CASRTPRNEQFF	TGTGCCAGCAGAACGCCGAGGAATGAGCAGTTCTTC
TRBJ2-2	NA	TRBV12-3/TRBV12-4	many	CASSLKGPGELFF	TGTGCCAGCAGCTTAAAGGGGCCCGGGGAGCTGTTTTTT
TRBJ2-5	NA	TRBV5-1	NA	CASSLARQAGETQYF	TGCGCCAGCAGCTTGGCCCGACAGGCAGGGGAGACCCAGTACTTC
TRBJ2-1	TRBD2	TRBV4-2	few	CASSQYYGPSGGAWTYNEQFF	TGTGCCAGCAGCCAATATTATGGTCCTAGCGGGGGTGCTTGGACCTACAATGAGCAGTTCTTC
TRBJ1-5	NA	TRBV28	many	CASTGSSGQPQHF	TGTGCCAGCACCGGGTCGAGCGGGCAGCCCCAGCATTTT
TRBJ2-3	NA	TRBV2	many	CASKKGGGTDTQYF	TGTGCCAGCAAGAAAGGGGGGGGCACAGATACGCAGTATTTT
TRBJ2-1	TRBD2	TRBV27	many	CASSLSSGSNEQFF	TGTGCCAGCAGTTTATCTAGCGGGAGCAATGAGCAGTTCTTC
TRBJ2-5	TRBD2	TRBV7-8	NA	CASSPQERGLADSKKTQYF	TGTGCCAGCAGCCCTCAGGAGAGAGGACTAGCGGATTCCAAGAAGACCCAGTACTTC
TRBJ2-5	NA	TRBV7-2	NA	CASSLVGSKETQYF	TGTGCCAGCAGCTTAGTTGGTTCAAAAGAGACCCAGTACTTC